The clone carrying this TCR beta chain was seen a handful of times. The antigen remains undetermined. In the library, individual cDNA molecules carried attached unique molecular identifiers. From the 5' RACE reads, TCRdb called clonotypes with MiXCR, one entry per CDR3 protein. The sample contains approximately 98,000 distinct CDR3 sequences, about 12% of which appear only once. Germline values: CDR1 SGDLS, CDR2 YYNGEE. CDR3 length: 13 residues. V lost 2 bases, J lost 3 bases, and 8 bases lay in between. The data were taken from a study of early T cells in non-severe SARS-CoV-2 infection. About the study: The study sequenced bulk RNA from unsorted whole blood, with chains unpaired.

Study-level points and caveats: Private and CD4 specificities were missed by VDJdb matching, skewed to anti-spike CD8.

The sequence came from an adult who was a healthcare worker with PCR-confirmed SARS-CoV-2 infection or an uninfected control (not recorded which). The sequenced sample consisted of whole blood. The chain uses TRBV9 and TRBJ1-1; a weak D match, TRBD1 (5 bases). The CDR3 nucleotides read TGTGCCAGCAGCGTTCGAGGGGACACTGAAGCTTTCTTT. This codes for CASSVRGDTEAFF.